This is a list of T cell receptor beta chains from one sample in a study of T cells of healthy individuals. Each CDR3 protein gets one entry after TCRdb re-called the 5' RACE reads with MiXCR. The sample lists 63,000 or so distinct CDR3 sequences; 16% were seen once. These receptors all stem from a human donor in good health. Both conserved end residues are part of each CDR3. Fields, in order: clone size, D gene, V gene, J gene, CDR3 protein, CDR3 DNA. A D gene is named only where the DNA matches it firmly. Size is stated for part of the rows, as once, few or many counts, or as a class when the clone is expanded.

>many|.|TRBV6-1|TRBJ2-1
CASSARGLRNEQFF
TGTGCCAGCAGTGCCCGGGGGCTGAGGAATGAGCAGTTCTTC
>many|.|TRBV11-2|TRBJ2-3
CASSLVAADLTDTQYF
TGTGCCAGCAGCTTAGTCGCGGCAGACCTCACAGATACGCAGTATTTT
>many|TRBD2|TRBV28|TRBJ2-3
CSISGGLWADTQYF
TGTTCTATCAGCGGGGGCTTGTGGGCAGATACGCAGTATTTT
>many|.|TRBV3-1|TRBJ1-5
CASSQELSVPPQHF
TGTGCCAGCAGCCAAGAACTGTCCGTCCCGCCCCAGCATTTT
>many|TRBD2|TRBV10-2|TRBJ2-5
CASSETSGTQETQYF
TGCGCCAGCAGTGAGACTAGCGGCACTCAAGAGACCCAGTACTTC
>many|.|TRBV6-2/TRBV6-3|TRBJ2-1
CASSYSDNEQFF
TGTGCCAGCAGTTACTCCGACAATGAGCAGTTCTTC
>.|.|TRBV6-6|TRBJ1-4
CASSYRASEKLFF
TGTGCCAGCAGTTACCGGGCTAGTGAAAAACTGTTTTTT
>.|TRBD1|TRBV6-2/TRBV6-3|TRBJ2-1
CASSYGQDHNEQFF
TGTGCCAGCAGTTACGGACAGGATCACAATGAGCAGTTCTTC
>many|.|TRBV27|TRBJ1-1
CASSFLDNTEAFF
TGTGCCAGCAGTTTCTTAGATAACACTGAAGCTTTCTTT
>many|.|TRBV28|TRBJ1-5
CASRFSPGANQPQHF
TGTGCCAGCAGATTCTCCCCGGGGGCCAATCAGCCCCAGCATTTT
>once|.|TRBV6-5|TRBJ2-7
CASSSVTEQYF
TGTGCCAGCAGTTCGGTAACGGAACAGTACTTC
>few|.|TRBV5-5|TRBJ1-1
CASSFFRGETEAFF
TGTGCCAGCAGCTTTTTCCGGGGTGAGACTGAAGCTTTCTTT
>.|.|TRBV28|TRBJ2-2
CASSRGQSPGELFF
TGTGCCAGCAGTCGGGGACAATCCCCCGGGGAGCTGTTTTTT
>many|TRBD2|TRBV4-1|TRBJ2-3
CASSQARAYTSGITDTQYF
TGCGCCAGCAGCCAAGCCCGAGCGTACACTAGCGGCATCACAGATACGCAGTATTTT
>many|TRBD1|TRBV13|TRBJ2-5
CASSLGTFGQGAYETQYF
TGTGCCAGCAGCTTAGGTACCTTCGGACAGGGGGCGTATGAGACCCAGTACTTC
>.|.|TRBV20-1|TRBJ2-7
CSARSLEPTANSYEQYF
TGCAGTGCTAGATCGCTTGAGCCGACAGCCAACTCCTACGAGCAGTACTTC
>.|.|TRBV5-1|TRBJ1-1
CASSFRSGDQGTEAFF
TGCGCCAGCAGCTTTAGGTCAGGGGATCAAGGCACTGAAGCTTTCTTT
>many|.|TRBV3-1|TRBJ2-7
CASSRGYTRDEQYF
TGTGCCAGCAGCCGCGGGTACACTAGAGACGAGCAGTACTTC
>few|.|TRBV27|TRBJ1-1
CASSFGGDTEAFF
TGTGCCAGCAGTTTCGGGGGGGACACTGAAGCTTTCTTT
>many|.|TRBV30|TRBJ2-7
CAWSVSLGRRESSYEQYF
TGTGCCTGGAGTGTATCCCTCGGTCGCCGGGAGAGCTCCTACGAGCAGTACTTC
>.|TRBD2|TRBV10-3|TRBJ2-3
CAIRKTSDADTQYF
TGTGCCATCAGGAAGACTAGCGATGCAGATACGCAGTATTTT
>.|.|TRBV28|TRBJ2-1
CASSFRNNEQFF
TGTGCCAGCAGTTTTCGGAACAATGAGCAGTTCTTC
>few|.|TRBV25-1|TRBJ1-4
CASRRRSDEKLFF
TGTGCCAGCCGTAGACGGTCAGATGAAAAACTGTTTTTT
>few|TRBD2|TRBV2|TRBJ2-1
CASSESQAGVRNEQFF
TGTGCCAGCAGTGAATCCCAAGCGGGAGTACGCAATGAGCAGTTCTTC
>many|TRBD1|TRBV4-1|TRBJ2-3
CASSQRQGVNTQYF
TGCGCCAGCAGCCAAAGACAGGGGGTGAATACGCAGTATTTT
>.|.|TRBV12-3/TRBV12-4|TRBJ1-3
CASSLEGGPGNTIYF
TGTGCCAGCAGTTTAGAAGGGGGGCCCGGAAACACCATATATTTT
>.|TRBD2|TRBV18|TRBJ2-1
CASSPTPLAVTYNEQFF
TGTGCCAGCTCACCTACCCCCCTAGCGGTTACCTACAATGAGCAGTTCTTC
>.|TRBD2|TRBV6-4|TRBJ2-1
CASSLSGSVHNEQFF
TGTGCCAGCAGCCTTAGCGGGAGCGTTCACAATGAGCAGTTCTTC
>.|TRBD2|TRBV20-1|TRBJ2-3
CSARGSGTSGSDTQYF
TGCAGTGCTAGAGGTTCCGGGACTAGCGGGTCAGATACGCAGTATTTT
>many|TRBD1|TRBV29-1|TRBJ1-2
CSVANPLTGADYGYTF
TGCAGCGTTGCCAACCCATTGACAGGGGCGGACTATGGCTACACCTTC
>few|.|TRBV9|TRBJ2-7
CASSVEGGVPYEQYF
TGTGCCAGCAGCGTAGAAGGCGGGGTGCCCTACGAGCAGTACTTC
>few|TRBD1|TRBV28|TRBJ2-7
CASSGQEHSYEQYF
TGTGCCAGCAGCGGACAGGAACACTCCTACGAGCAGTACTTC